The 32 T cell receptor beta chains given below trace back to one sample, sequenced in a study of blood T cell repertoires in COVID-19. Profiled with immunoSEQ multiplex PCR; TCRdb holds only in-frame clones, not every one. The top ten clones hold around 1.3% of a sample with some 220,000 clones, 65% to 85% of them seen once. The sequencing input was peripheral blood. The source of these receptors is a woman aged 25 to 39 with COVID-19, enrolled during active disease.

The J gene is TRBJ1-2, the V gene TRBV5-1; D is unresolved. Germline CDR1 reads SGHRS; CDR2 reads YFSETQ. The CDR3 totals 13 residues. Trimming left V 5 bases short and J 7 bases short, with 15 bases between. In DNA form, the CDR3 reads TGCGCCAGCAGGAAGGAATCTGGCGGTGGCTACACCTTC. Protein product: CASRKESGGGYTF.

The V gene is TRBV27, the J gene TRBJ2-7; no reliable D call. The CDR3 extends over 14 amino acids. V lost 5 bases and J 2 bases, leaving 13 bases between the germline ends. Germline assignment: CDR1 MNHEY and CDR2 SMNVEV (reference sequence). The CDR3 DNA reads TGTGCCAGCAGTCCCTTGGTGGGCACCTACGAGCAGTACTTC. Translated: CASSPLVGTYEQYF.

The chain recombines TRBV11-3 with TRBJ2-2; tentative D call: TRBD1 (6 bases). Per germline, CDR1 SGHNT and CDR2 YENEEA. Trimming removed 0 bases from V and 5 bases from J, with 19 bases in between. This CDR3 region has 18 residues. CDR3 amino acids: CASSLDFSRTVKTGELFF. CDR3 sequence (DNA): TGTGCCAGCAGCTTAGATTTCTCAAGGACAGTAAAAACCGGGGAGCTGTTTTTT.

The V call is TRBV2, the J call TRBJ1-1; D remains unclear. The CDR3 is 12 amino acids. V dropped 4 bases and J dropped 5 bases, with 8 bases sitting between them. Germline-derived CDR1 and CDR2 are SNHLY and FYNNEI. The CDR3 DNA follows: TGTGCCAGCAGTGTTTCCACTACTGAAGCTTTCTTT. It translates to CASSVSTTEAFF.

The gene calls are TRBV9 and TRBJ2-1, with 8 positions matching TRBD2. The CDR3 spans 15 residues. The trim removed 2 bases at V and 9 bases at J, leaving 10 bases unmatched. CDR1 is SGDLS and CDR2 is YYNGEE in the germline V gene. The CDR3 bases are TGTGCCAGCAGCGTTAACAGCGGGAGAGGTGTTGAGCAGTTCTTC. Protein sequence: CASSVNSGRGVEQFF.

The chain uses TRBV12-3 or TRBV12-4 and TRBJ2-3; D remains ambiguous. Trimming left V 5 bases short and J 2 bases short, with 5 bases between. The CDR3 runs 12 residues. The CDR3 sequence: CASSTVTDTQYF. Here the CDR3 DNA reads TGTGCCAGCAGTACAGTCACAGATACGCAGTATTTT.

The J gene is TRBJ1-4, the V gene TRBV2, with 8 bases that match TRBD1. The CDR3 has 15 amino acids. After removal of 5 bases from V and 7 bases from J, the junction contained 9 bases not matched to a gene. CDR1 and CDR2 from the germline V gene are SNHLY and FYNNEI. The CDR3 spells CASSTITGGSEKLFF. CDR3 sequence (DNA): TGTGCCAGCAGTACCATAACAGGGGGTAGTGAAAAACTGTTTTTT.

This clone was observed once. The rearrangement uses TRBV5-1 and TRBJ2-5; 7 nucleotides match TRBD2. The junction had 14 bases not matched to a gene; V was cut back by 4 bases and J by 5 bases. Germline CDR1 reads SGHRS; CDR2 reads YFSETQ. CDR3 length equals 16 residues. In DNA, the CDR3 is TGCGCCAGCAGCCTTATTCCTAGCGGAGTTGGGGAGACCCAGTACTTC. It translates to CASSLIPSGVGETQYF.

The chain has TRBV6-2 or TRBV6-3 and TRBJ1-2, with a weak D call TRBD1 (5 bases). CDR3 size: 17 residues. The germline gives CDR1 MNHEY, CDR2 SVGEGT. V lost 4 bases and J lost 4, with 22 bases in between. CDR3 in amino acids: CASSWGDARSEIYGYTF. CDR3 DNA sequence: TGTGCCAGCAGTTGGGGGGACGCACGAAGCGAGATCTATGGCTACACCTTC.

This clone was seen only once. The chain combines TRBV4-2 with TRBJ2-2; D may be TRBD2 (5 bases). CDR1 LGHNA and CDR2 YNFKEQ come from the germline V gene. CDR3 length: 15 residues. With 2 bases removed from V and 1 base from J, the gap between germline ends came to 8 bases. In DNA, the CDR3 is TGTGCCAGCAGCCAAATGAGCGGGAACACCGGGGAGCTGTTTTTT. The encoded protein is CASSQMSGNTGELFF.

The chain is built from TRBV5-1 and TRBJ2-2; 10 bases are a match to TRBD1. Trimming took 0 bases from V and 4 from J; bases not matched to a gene: 3. The CDR3 contains 16 residues. The germline CDR1 and CDR2 sequences are SGHRS and YFSETQ. The CDR3 sequence: CASSLGGQGRTGELFF. The CDR3 DNA reads as TGCGCCAGCAGCTTGGGGGGACAGGGGCGCACCGGGGAGCTGTTTTTT.

This clone has only one observation. The chain links TRBV10-3 to TRBJ2-7; a possible D gene is TRBD2 (5 bases). The V gene lost 0 bases and the J gene lost 2 bases, with 11 bases spanning the gap. This CDR3 comprises 15 residues. The germline V gene encodes CDR1 ENHRY and CDR2 SYGVKD. The CDR3 region has the DNA TGTGCCATCAGTGAGTCGACTAACCTCCCCTACGAGCAGTACTTC. Amino acids: CAISESTNLPYEQYF.

This clone was observed a handful of times. The chain couples TRBV19 to TRBJ1-6; 8 nucleotides agree with TRBD1. Germline-derived CDR1 and CDR2 are LNHDA and SQIVND (reference sequence). The J segment lost 7 bases and the V segment lost 6 bases, leaving 5 bases of the junction unmatched. The CDR3 totals 14 residues. In nucleotides, the CDR3 is TGTGCCAGTAGCTCGGACAGGGACAATTCACCCCTCCACTTT. This encodes CASSSDRDNSPLHF.

The chain recombines TRBV27 with TRBJ2-4; unclear D gene. CDR1 and CDR2 (germline): MNHEY, SMNVEV (reference sequence). The CDR3 length is 12 residues. V was cut by 4 bases and J by 3 bases, with 4 bases left in between. CDR3: CASSSFKNIQYF. CDR3 DNA: TGTGCCAGCAGTTCCTTCAAAAACATTCAGTACTTC.

V is TRBV6-5 and J is TRBJ1-3; D perhaps matches TRBD1 (5 bases). The CDR3 consists of 13 residues. Germline values: CDR1 MNHEY, CDR2 SVGAGI. V lost 5 bases, J lost 1 base, and 6 bases lay in between. The CDR3 DNA reads as TGTGCCAGCAGTCAGGGTTCTGGAAACACCATATATTTT. The encoded protein is CASSQGSGNTIYF.

The chain carries TRBV24-1 and TRBJ2-1; maybe TRBD2 (5 bases). The germline V and J ends were trimmed by 3 bases and 10 bases, with 15 bases remaining between them. The CDR3 has 14 residues. Per germline, CDR1 KGHDR and CDR2 SFDVKD. The CDR3 DNA reads TGTGCCACCAGTGATCCCAACCTACTAGACGAGCAGTTCTTC. Protein product: CATSDPNLLDEQFF.

This clone occurred once. This chain joins TRBV5-1 and TRBJ2-7; TRBD1 aligns across 7 bases. The CDR3 runs to 14 residues. V trimming: 0 bases; J trimming: 3 bases; junction bases outside the gene matches: 3. Per the germline V gene, CDR1 is SGHRS and CDR2 is YFSETQ. The CDR3 loop reads CASSLEGQSYEQYF. Written as DNA, the CDR3 is TGCGCCAGCAGCTTGGAGGGACAGAGCTACGAGCAGTACTTC. The variable domain in full, with the rest retrieved from reference TRBV5-1 and TRBJ2-7, is KAGVTQTPRYLIKTRGQQVTLSCSPISGHRSVSWYQQTPGQGLQFLFEYFSETQRNKGNFPGRFSGRQFSNSRSEMNVSTLELGDSALYLCASSLEGQSYEQYFGPGTRLTVT.

The genes are TRBV3-1 (or the pseudogene TRBV3-2) and TRBJ1-2, with D unresolved. The CDR3 extends over 13 amino acids. V lost 5 bases to trimming and J lost 5 bases, with 12 bases between them. Germline CDR1 and CDR2: LGHDT and YNNKEL (reference sequence). DNA for the CDR3: TGTGCCAGCAGCTACCGACGGAGTTATGGCTACACCTTC. Encoded protein: CASSYRRSYGYTF.

This clone has only one observation. The chain combines TRBV5-5 with TRBJ2-1, with 14 nucleotides matching TRBD2. The CDR3 runs to 15 residues. Losses at the gene ends were 4 bases for V and 4 bases for J; bases not matched to a gene: 1. Germline CDR1 reads SGHKS; CDR2 reads YYEKEE (reference sequence). In nucleotides, the CDR3 is TGTGCCAGCAGCGGGACTAGCGGGGGTTACAATGAGCAGTTCTTC. Residues: CASSGTSGGYNEQFF.

V gene TRBV28 combines with J gene TRBJ2-7; D is uncertain. Between the trimmed V and J ends, which lost 5 bases and 0 bases, there was a span of 5 bases. CDR3 length: 12 residues. Germline CDR1 reads MDHEN; CDR2 reads SYDVKM. CDR3 sequence (DNA): TGTGCCAGCAGTCTCGTCTCCTACGAGCAGTACTTC. The encoded protein is CASSLVSYEQYF.

The chain is built from TRBV7-6 and TRBJ1-3; maybe TRBD1 (6 bases). The germline CDR1 and CDR2 sequences are SGHVS and FNYEAQ. V dropped 5 bases and J dropped 4 bases, with 9 bases sitting between them. There are 13 residues in the CDR3. The CDR3 nucleotides are TGTGCCAGCAGCCGCGGACAGGGAAACACCATATATTTT. As protein: CASSRGQGNTIYF.

The chain employs TRBV27 and TRBJ2-2; possibly TRBD1 for D (5 bases). Looked up from germline, CDR1 is MNHEY and CDR2 is SMNVEV (reference sequence). V was pared by 6 bases and J by 6 bases, with 32 bases between. The CDR3 runs 20 residues. CDR3 sequence: CASSRVKGPTLADLAGELFF. In DNA form, the CDR3 reads TGTGCCAGCAGCCGGGTCAAGGGGCCAACACTCGCGGACCTAGCCGGGGAGCTGTTTTTT.

The V and J genes are TRBV12-3 or TRBV12-4 and TRBJ1-2, with D perhaps TRBD1 (5 bases). The CDR3 consists of 12 residues. Trimming shortened V by 5 bases and J by 6 bases, and 10 bases separated the two germline ends. This CDR3 is CASSLQADGYTF. DNA of the CDR3: TGTGCCAGCAGTCTACAGGCGGATGGCTACACCTTC.

J is TRBJ1-4 and V is TRBV5-1, with no clear D. CDR1 SGHRS and CDR2 YFSETQ come from the germline V gene. V lost 3 bases and J 2 bases, leaving 14 bases between the germline ends. The CDR3 runs to 16 residues. The CDR3, as DNA: TGCGCCAGCAGCTCGGGTCAGACTGGGACTAATGAAAAACTGTTTTTT. It translates to CASSSGQTGTNEKLFF.

The chain links TRBV7-9 to TRBJ2-5, with D possibly being TRBD1 (6 bases). The V end was cut by 3 bases, the J end by 3 bases, with 11 bases between. The germline V gene encodes CDR1 SEHNR and CDR2 FQNEAQ (reference sequence). The CDR3 has 14 residues. This chain's CDR3 is CASSFSQGKETQYF. The CDR3 coding sequence is TGTGCCAGCAGCTTTAGTCAGGGGAAAGAGACCCAGTACTTC.

In this sample, this clone turned up a few times. The chain carries TRBV7-2 and TRBJ2-1; 9 bases align to TRBD1. This CDR3 has 17 residues. With V trimmed by 1 base and J by 10 bases, 14 bases remained unmatched. CDR1 is SGHTA, CDR2 FQGNSA, per germline. In DNA, the CDR3 is TGTGCCAGCAGCTTAGTTGGGTTACAGGGGGCGCGGAACGAGCAGTTCTTC. This encodes CASSLVGLQGARNEQFF. Full variable domain (missing parts from reference TRBV7-2 and TRBJ2-1): GAGVSQSPSNKVTEKGKDVELRCDPISGHTALYWYRQSLGQGLEFLIYFQGNSAPDKSGLPSDRFSAERTGGSVSTLTIQRTQQEDSAVYLCASSLVGLQGARNEQFFGPGTRLTVL.

As for this clone: This CDR3 is also generated by other DNA sequences in the sample. The V and J genes are TRBV12-2 and TRBJ2-3; the table's D gene call, TRBD1, was not cross checked with the DNA. TRBV12-2 counts as a pseudogene. The CDR3 is 15 amino acids. The CDR3, as DNA: TGTGCAAGTCGCTTAGCGGCTCAGGACACAGATACGCAATATTTT. Its protein is CASRLAAQDTDTQYF.

The chain links TRBV19 to TRBJ2-5; TRBD2 aligns across 9 bases. The CDR3 is 16 residues long. The germline CDR1 and CDR2 sequences are LNHDA and SQIVND (reference sequence). J was trimmed by 2 bases and V by 3 bases; bases with no gene match: 7. CDR3 in amino acids: CASSIVSGRNQETQYF. The CDR3 region has the DNA TGTGCCAGTAGTATCGTCAGCGGGAGGAATCAAGAGACCCAGTACTTC. Together with reference TRBV19 and TRBJ2-5, the CDR3 gives the full variable domain: DGGITQSPKYLFRKEGQNVTLSCEQNLNHDAMYWYRQDPGQGLRLIYYSQIVNDFQKGDIAEGYSVSREKKESFPLTVTSAQKNPTAFYLCASSIVSGRNQETQYFGPGTRLLVL.

The chain employs TRBV6-1 and TRBJ2-1, with TRBD2 matching 7 bases. CDR3 length: 16 residues. With V trimmed by 4 bases and J by 1 base, 7 bases remained unmatched. The germline V gene encodes CDR1 MNHNS and CDR2 SASEGT. Here the CDR3 DNA reads TGTGCCAGCAGTGGGGCCCTAGCGGCGTCCTACAATGAGCAGTTCTTC. It is translated as CASSGALAASYNEQFF.

The genes are TRBV27 and TRBJ2-4; D perhaps matches TRBD1 (5 bases). In germline, CDR1 is MNHEY, CDR2 SMNVEV (reference sequence). V was clipped by 4 bases and J by 7 bases, with 11 bases between them. The CDR3 has 13 amino acids. The CDR3 loop is CASSSPGLNIQYF. The DNA of the CDR3 is TGTGCCAGCAGTTCGCCAGGGTTGAACATTCAGTACTTC.

The chain is built from TRBV6-5 and TRBJ1-1; no reliable D call. The CDR3 loop spans 16 amino acids. The V end lost 0 bases, the J end lost 6 bases, and 17 bases lay between the germline ends. Looked up from germline, CDR1 is MNHEY and CDR2 is SVGAGI. The CDR3 DNA reads TGTGCCAGCAGTTACTCGTTGCCCCAGATTGGGCCTGAAGCTTTCTTT. This codes for CASSYSLPQIGPEAFF.

The chain links TRBV6-6 to TRBJ1-1, with D possibly matching TRBD1 (6 bases). The ends were cut back, 5 bases at V and 4 bases at J, with 17 bases in the middle. Germline lookup yields CDR1 MNHNY and CDR2 SVGAGI (reference sequence). The CDR3 sequence is 15 residues long. For the CDR3, the DNA is TGTGCCAGCAGTGACCGGGCCGGGGGGCCCACTGAAGCTTTCTTT. Its protein is CASSDRAGGPTEAFF.